Listed below are T cell receptor beta chains from one sample, sequenced in a study of blood T cell repertoires in COVID-19. Profiled with immunoSEQ multiplex PCR; TCRdb holds only in-frame clones, not every one. The top ten hold 2% to 2.5% of the sample, which has fewer than 350,000 clones, approximately 90% seen once. Sequenced sample: PBMCs or T cells enriched from blood (not recorded which). These receptors were obtained from a woman in her fifties or sixties in a cohort exposed to, infected with or recovered from COVID-19 (not recorded which). The CDR3 runs from the conserved cysteine through the conserved F or W. A D gene is named only where the DNA matches it firmly. Part of the rows lack a size; the others show once, few, many or a class for expanded clones.

V gene	J gene	D gene	clone size	CDR3 DNA	CDR3 protein
TRBV6-1	TRBJ2-1	TRBD1	-	TGTGCCAGCAGTGAGGCAGGGGGTAGTGAGCAGTTCTTC	CASSEAGGSEQFF
TRBV11-1	TRBJ2-7	TRBD1	many	TGTGCCAGCAGCCTAGAGGGACAGGATCAGTACTTC	CASSLEGQDQYF
TRBV3-1/TRBV3-2	TRBJ1-4	-	-	TGTGCCAGCAGCCGGACTCTTAATGAAAAACTGTTTTTT	CASSRTLNEKLFF
TRBV6-5	TRBJ2-7	-	once	TGTGCCAGCAGTTACACTCGGGATTTCTACGAGCAGTACTTC	CASSYTRDFYEQYF
TRBV28	TRBJ1-3	-	-	TGTGCCAGCAGGGGTGACAGCTCTGGAAACACCATATATTTT	CASRGDSSGNTIYF
TRBV9	TRBJ1-1	TRBD1	-	TGTGCCAGCAGCGCAACCGGACAGGGTCACACTGAAGCTTTCTTT	CASSATGQGHTEAFF
TRBV18	TRBJ2-1	TRBD1	few	TGTGCCAGCTCACCGCGGGGACAGGCAATTTCCCCGGGGGAATCCTACAATGAGCAGTTCTTC	CASSPRGQAISPGESYNEQFF
TRBV7-3	TRBJ1-6	TRBD1	-	TGTGCCAGCAGCTTAATGGGACAGCTTAATTCACCCCTCCACTTT	CASSLMGQLNSPLHF
TRBV21-1	TRBJ2-1	-	-	TGTGCCAGCAGCAAATCACGGGAGAGCTCCTACAATGAGCAGTTCTTC	CASSKSRESSYNEQFF
TRBV24-1	TRBJ2-3	-	-	TGTGCCACCAGTGTAAGCAGGGGCAACACAGATACGCAGTATTTT	CATSVSRGNTDTQYF
TRBV28	TRBJ2-7	-	-	TGTGCCAGCACCCGGACAGAGTCCTACGAGCAGTACTTC	CASTRTESYEQYF
TRBV24-1	TRBJ2-7	TRBD2	-	TGTGCCACCAGAGATCAGCGGGGGGCCCGATACGAGCAGTACTTC	CATRDQRGARYEQYF
TRBV4-2	TRBJ2-7	TRBD2	-	TGTGCCAGCAGCCAGCGGGAGGACTATTACGAGCAGTACTTC	CASSQREDYYEQYF
TRBV19	TRBJ1-6	TRBD1	-	TGTGCCAGCGGAAACAGGGGGGATAATTCACCCCTCCACTTT	CASGNRGDNSPLHF
TRBV5-1	TRBJ2-1	TRBD1	-	TGCGCCAGCAGCCCAGACAGGGATTTTGGGGAGCAGTTCTTC	CASSPDRDFGEQFF
TRBV24-1	TRBJ1-5	-	-	TGTGCCATCTCGGGAAGGGCTAGCAATCAGCCCCAGCATTTT	CAISGRASNQPQHF
TRBV30	TRBJ2-7	TRBD1	-	TGTGCCTGGAGTGAAGGGACAGTCCACGAGCAGTACTTC	CAWSEGTVHEQYF
TRBV30	TRBJ2-3	TRBD2	-	TGTGCCTGGAGTGGGACTAGCGGGAGGGGTCCCACAGATACGCAGTATTTT	CAWSGTSGRGPTDTQYF
TRBV7-3	TRBJ2-1	TRBD1	-	TGTGCCAGCAGCTTGGGACAGGGCTACAATGAGCAGTTCTTC	CASSLGQGYNEQFF
TRBV7-2	TRBJ2-1	TRBD2	-	TGTGCCAGCAGCTTGCTAGCGGTCGCCTACAATGAGCAGTTCTTC	CASSLLAVAYNEQFF
TRBV30	TRBJ1-5	TRBD1	-	TGTGCCTGGAGGGGCAGACAGGGGGTGAGGGATCAGCCCCAGCATTTT	CAWRGRQGVRDQPQHF
TRBV4-2	TRBJ1-2	-	-	TGTGCCAGCAGCCAAGTAGGAGGAGTTGGGTATGGCTACACCTTC	CASSQVGGVGYGYTF
TRBV6-6	TRBJ2-7	-	once	TGTGCCAGCAGTTACTCGGAGCTGAAGCCCTCCGACGAGCAGTACTTC	CASSYSELKPSDEQYF
TRBV19	TRBJ2-3	-	-	TGTGCCAGTAGTAGGCAGGGCACCACAGATACGCAGTATTTT	CASSRQGTTDTQYF
TRBV27	TRBJ1-5	TRBD1	-	TGTGCCAGCAGTCCGTGGACAGGGAAGGGTCAGCCCCAGCATTTT	CASSPWTGKGQPQHF
TRBV27	TRBJ1-3	-	-	TGTGCCAGCAGTTTTAGGGGGTCTGGAAACACCATATATTTT	CASSFRGSGNTIYF
TRBV7-8	TRBJ1-2	-	-	TGTGCCAGCAGCTTACGAAAGGGGCTTAGCTATGGCTACACCTTC	CASSLRKGLSYGYTF
TRBV7-2	TRBJ1-2	TRBD1	-	TGTGCCAGCAGCTCCTCGTTGGGACAGGGATACTATGGCTACACCTTC	CASSSSLGQGYYGYTF
TRBV7-2	TRBJ1-3	-	-	TGTGCCAGCAGCTTAGGAACAGCCTCTGGAAACACCATATATTTT	CASSLGTASGNTIYF
TRBV27	TRBJ1-5	-	many	TGTGCCAGCAGTCCGGCGGGGGCAGGGTACGGTCAGCCCCAGCATTTT	CASSPAGAGYGQPQHF
TRBV7-2	TRBJ1-4	-	-	TGTGCCAGCAGCTTAGTGGGGCGGGGTTCAACTAATGAAAAACTGTTTTTT	CASSLVGRGSTNEKLFF
TRBV2	TRBJ1-3	-	once	TGTGCCAGCAGTGTCTCCACAGGGACTGGAAACACCATATATTTT	CASSVSTGTGNTIYF
TRBV19	TRBJ1-2	TRBD1	-	TGTGCCAGTAGTACCGGACAGGGGCTCTATGGCTACACCTTC	CASSTGQGLYGYTF
TRBV7-2	TRBJ2-2	-	-	TGTGCCAGCAGCCTCAGAGGCGGTTCGGTCACCGGGGAGCTGTTTTTT	CASSLRGGSVTGELFF
TRBV6-5	TRBJ2-7	-	-	TGTGCCAGCAGTTCCACGAGTCGCGAGCAGTACTTC	CASSSTSREQYF
TRBV4-1	TRBJ2-1	TRBD2	-	TGCGCCAGCAGCCAAGATCAGGAACTAGCGGGCTACAATGAGCAGTTCTTC	CASSQDQELAGYNEQFF
TRBV7-2	TRBJ1-4	-	few	TGTGCCAGCAGCTTCTCTTTTTTGACAGCAACTAATGAAAAACTGTTTTTT	CASSFSFLTATNEKLFF
TRBV27	TRBJ2-5	TRBD2	-	TGTGCCAGCAGCCCTACCGCTAGCGGGAGGGCCCTTTACCAAGAGACCCAGTACTTC	CASSPTASGRALYQETQYF
TRBV5-8	TRBJ2-1	-	-	TGTGCCAGCAGCTTGCGAGACAGCTCCTACAATGAGCAGTTCTTC	CASSLRDSSYNEQFF
TRBV6-5	TRBJ2-7	TRBD1	-	TGTGCCAGCCGGGACAGTACCTACGAGCAGTACTTC	CASRDSTYEQYF
TRBV28	TRBJ2-3	TRBD2	-	TGTGCCAGCAGTCCCTGGGAGGGACGAGGCACAGATACGCAGTATTTT	CASSPWEGRGTDTQYF
TRBV6-4	TRBJ1-1	TRBD1	-	TGTGCCAGCAGTCGCGACAGGGCCTCGGAAGCTTTCTTT	CASSRDRASEAFF
TRBV5-1	TRBJ2-7	TRBD2	-	TGCGCCAGCAGCATTCTAGCGGGAGGGACCTACGAGCAGTACTTC	CASSILAGGTYEQYF
TRBV5-4	TRBJ2-5	TRBD2	-	TGTGCCAACTCAGCGGGAGTAGGGGAGACCCAGTACTTC	CANSAGVGETQYF
TRBV10-2	TRBJ2-2	TRBD1	-	TGCGCCAGCAGACGTGGGACAGGCAACACCGGGGAGCTGTTTTTT	CASRRGTGNTGELFF
TRBV9	TRBJ1-3	-	-	TGTGCCAGCAGCGTCACAGGCAACTCTGGAAACACCATATATTTT	CASSVTGNSGNTIYF